The 16 T cell receptor beta chains in this list originate from one sample, sequenced in a study of blood T cell repertoires in COVID-19. The repertoire was sequenced with immunoSEQ multiplex PCR; TCRdb's copy has only in-frame clones and lacks some. The repertoire holds fewer than 300,000 clones, around 89% seen once, with under 0.95% in the top ten. Material for sequencing was peripheral blood. These receptors all stem from a man aged 25-45 years with acute or convalescent COVID-19.

The V and J genes are TRBV18 and TRBJ2-5, with 9 bases that match TRBD1. The CDR3 extends over 13 amino acids. V was pared by 3 bases and J by 6 bases, with 2 bases of the junction left unmatched. Germline V gives CDR1 KGHSH, CDR2 LQKENI. The CDR3 nucleotides are TGTGCCAGCTCACCGGGACAGGGACAGACCCAGTACTTC. It codes for CASSPGQGQTQYF. Filled out from reference TRBV18 and TRBJ2-5, the complete variable domain reads NAGVMQNPRHLVRRRGQEARLRCSPMKGHSHVYWYRQLPEEGLKFMVYLQKENIIDESGMPKERFSAEFPKEGPSILRIQQVVRGDSAAYFCASSPGQGQTQYFGPGTRLLVL.

The chain has TRBV7-9 and TRBJ2-5; a possible D gene is TRBD1 (6 bases). This CDR3 comprises 17 residues. V lost 0 bases, J lost 4 bases, and 18 bases lay in between. Germline lookup yields CDR1 SEHNR and CDR2 FQNEAQ (reference sequence). CDR3 loop: CASSLAQGRSRRETQYF. CDR3 bases: TGTGCCAGCAGCTTAGCGCAGGGGCGGTCGAGGAGAGAGACCCAGTACTTC.

The chain recombines TRBV30 with TRBJ1-1; maybe TRBD1 (6 bases). The CDR3 has 13 residues. Germline CDR1 is GTSNPN and CDR2 is SVGIG (reference sequence). The V end was cut by 5 bases, the J end by 1 base, with 11 bases between. CDR3 sequence: CAWVEDRNTEAFF. Written as DNA, the CDR3 is TGTGCCTGGGTTGAGGACAGGAACACTGAAGCTTTCTTT.

This clone was counted a single time. This sequence joins TRBV6-5 and TRBJ2-5; D is possibly TRBD1 (6 bases). Germline-derived CDR1 and CDR2 are MNHEY and SVGAGI. V lost 6 bases and J lost 5, with 19 bases in between. The CDR3 loop spans 15 amino acids. The CDR3 loop is CASSLSLGAAETQYF. The CDR3 region has the DNA TGTGCCAGCAGCCTCTCGTTGGGGGCCGCGGAGACCCAGTACTTC.

The chain couples TRBV29-1 to TRBJ1-3, with 7 bases matching TRBD1. The CDR3 is made up of 14 amino acids. V lost 4 bases to trimming and J lost 2 bases; unmatched junction nucleotides: 5. The V gene's germline CDR1 is SQVTM and CDR2 ANQGSEA. This chain's CDR3 is CSVVSGTAGNTIYF. CDR3 bases: TGCAGCGTTGTTTCGGGGACAGCTGGAAACACCATATATTTT.

The V and J genes are TRBV11-2 and TRBJ1-5; D gene unclear. Germline CDR1 reads SGHAT; CDR2 reads FQNNGV. Trimming stripped 5 bases from V and 4 bases from J, with 9 bases between. The CDR3 totals 13 residues. CDR3 residues: CASSTDWNQPQHF. The DNA of the CDR3 is TGTGCCAGCAGCACTGATTGGAATCAGCCCCAGCATTTT.

The genes are TRBV28 and TRBJ2-1, with TRBD1 identical over 9 bases. Losses at the gene ends were 2 bases for V and 7 bases for J; bases not matched to a gene: 9. Germline V lookup: CDR1 MDHEN, CDR2 SYDVKM. The CDR3 runs to 16 residues. The DNA for the CDR3 is TGTGCCAGCAGTTTAATTACAGGGGGCCTTAGGAATGAGCAGTTCTTC. Its translation: CASSLITGGLRNEQFF. The full variable domain, rest sourced from reference TRBV28 and TRBJ2-1, is DVKVTQSSRYLVKRTGEKVFLECVQDMDHENMFWYRQDPGLGLRLIYFSYDVKMKEKGDIPEGYSVSREKKERFSLILESASTNQTSMYLCASSLITGGLRNEQFFGPGTRLTVL.

This sequence joins TRBV5-1 and TRBJ2-1; the D gene is possibly TRBD2 (6 bases). From germline, CDR1 is SGHRS and CDR2 YFSETQ. The CDR3 totals 16 residues. Between the trimmed V and J ends, which lost 5 bases and 0 bases, there was a span of 15 bases. CDR3 region: CASSLSRELSYNEQFF. In DNA, the CDR3 is TGCGCCAGCAGTCTCAGCCGGGAGCTCTCCTACAATGAGCAGTTCTTC.

The chain recombines TRBV2 with TRBJ2-7; D gene ambiguous. Trimming removed 3 bases at V and 11 bases at J, with 20 bases between. This CDR3 is 14 amino acids long. Germline V gene lookup returns CDR1 SNHLY and CDR2 FYNNEI. The CDR3 here is CASSEIQTYEVEYF. The CDR3 DNA follows: TGTGCCAGCAGTGAGATCCAGACCTACGAGGTGGAGTACTTC. Together with reference TRBV2 and TRBJ2-7, the CDR3 gives the full variable domain: EPEVTQTPSHQVTQMGQEVILRCVPISNHLYFYWYRQILGQKVEFLVSFYNNEISEKSEIFDDQFSVERPDGSNFTLKIRSTKLEDSAMYFCASSEIQTYEVEYFGPGTRLTVT.

This sequence joins TRBV5-4 and TRBJ2-5, with 12 bases that match TRBD2. The V gene end was trimmed by 0 bases and the J gene end by 4 bases; junction bases not matched to a gene: 4. The CDR3 is 16 residues long. The germline V gene encodes CDR1 SGHNT and CDR2 YYREEE (reference sequence). This CDR3 reads CASSLASGGALETQYF. The CDR3 DNA reads as TGTGCCAGCAGCTTGGCTAGCGGGGGGGCCCTAGAGACCCAGTACTTC.

The CDR3, as DNA: TGTGCCACCAGCAGAGAGGGGACAGGGCTCTACGAGCAGTACTTC. It is translated as CATSREGTGLYEQYF. The genes are TRBV15 and TRBJ2-7, with TRBD1 matching over 9 bases. V trimming: 0 bases; J trimming: 3 bases; junction bases outside the gene matches: 3. The V gene's germline CDR1 is LNHNV and CDR2 YYDKDF (reference sequence). This CDR3 spans 15 amino acids.

This clone came up a few times. The rearrangement links TRBV6-6 to TRBJ2-1; 8 nucleotides agree with TRBD2. Germline CDR1 is MNHNY and CDR2 is SVGAGI (reference sequence). CDR3 length: 16 residues. The J segment lost 4 bases and the V segment lost 7 bases, leaving 12 bases of the junction unmatched. CDR3 sequence: CASTKRAGGYYNEQFF. The CDR3 coding sequence is TGTGCCAGCACAAAGAGGGCGGGAGGATATTACAATGAGCAGTTCTTC.

This chain joins TRBV6-5 and TRBJ2-3; TRBD2 is a possible D gene (5 bases). The CDR3 runs to 15 residues. V lost 2 bases to trimming and J lost 3 bases, with 12 bases between them. Germline V CDR1 and CDR2: MNHEY, SVGAGI. CDR3 in amino acids: CASSYRRTLTDTQYF. In DNA, the CDR3 is TGTGCCAGCAGTTACCGTAGGACTTTGACAGATACGCAGTATTTT.

The CDR3 spells CAITAGSNTEAFF. The CDR3 DNA reads as TGTGCCATCACAGCGGGATCGAACACTGAAGCTTTCTTT. V is TRBV10-3 and J is TRBJ1-1; unclear D gene. Per the germline V gene, CDR1 is ENHRY and CDR2 is SYGVKD. V lost 7 bases and J lost 1, with 10 bases in between. This CDR3 spans 13 amino acids.

The V call is TRBV11-2, the J call TRBJ2-1; D might be TRBD2 (5 bases). This CDR3 region has 14 residues. The V and J ends lost 2 bases and 4 bases respectively, with 9 bases between them. CDR1 and CDR2 (germline): SGHAT, FQNNGV. Here the CDR3 reads CASSLYGLYNEQFF. CDR3 DNA: TGTGCCAGCAGCTTATATGGACTTTACAATGAGCAGTTCTTC.

This rearrangement joins TRBV4-1 to TRBJ2-5, with 12 bases aligning to TRBD2. With 5 bases clipped from V and 4 bases from J, the junction kept 8 bases outside the gene matches. CDR3 length: 16 residues. From germline, CDR1 is MGHRA and CDR2 YSYEKL. The CDR3 region is CASSVMGTSGRETQYF. The DNA for the CDR3 is TGCGCCAGCAGCGTGATGGGGACTAGCGGGCGAGAGACCCAGTACTTC.